This T cell receptor beta chain was recovered during a study of regulatory T cells in long-lasting Graves disease. The CDR3 totals 14 residues. V dropped 3 bases and J dropped 0 bases, with 8 bases sitting between them. CDR1 LGHDT and CDR2 YNNKEL come from the germline V gene (reference sequence). Sample time point: newly diagnosed GD, antithyroid drugs for less than 3 months. After RNA was extracted from PBMCs, the TCR library was made from it. To make TCR beta libraries, researchers used iRepertoire HTBI primers and Arm-PCR of CDR3 regions. TCRdb itself ran the multiplex PCR reads through MiXCR, one entry per CDR3 protein. Found here are 500,000 to 700,000 distinct CDR3 sequences, 16% of them singletons; the top ten hold 15% to 20%. In this sample, this clonotype turned up a few times. This sample was shared with a second study, whose subject was T cells in Graves' hyperthyroidism and ophthalmopathy. As that report states: First-round RT-PCR of the TCR CDR3 relied on the HTBI primer set.

This clonotype originated in a woman aged 30 to 39 with Graves disease. The sample consisted of peripheral blood mononuclear cells (PBMCs), taken at new diagnosis, from a patient treated with antithyroid drugs. The chain recombines TRBV3-1 with TRBJ1-1; D remains unclear. The CDR3 loop is CASSQEVLNTEAFF. The DNA of the CDR3 is TGTGCCAGCAGCCAGGAGGTCCTGAACACTGAAGCTTTCTTT. Full variable domain (missing parts from reference TRBV3-1 and TRBJ1-1): DTAVSQTPKYLVTQMGNDKSIKCEQNLGHDTMYWYKQDSKKFLKIMFSYNNKELIINETVPNRFSPKSPDKAHLNLHINSLELGDSAVYFCASSQEVLNTEAFFGQGTRLTVV.